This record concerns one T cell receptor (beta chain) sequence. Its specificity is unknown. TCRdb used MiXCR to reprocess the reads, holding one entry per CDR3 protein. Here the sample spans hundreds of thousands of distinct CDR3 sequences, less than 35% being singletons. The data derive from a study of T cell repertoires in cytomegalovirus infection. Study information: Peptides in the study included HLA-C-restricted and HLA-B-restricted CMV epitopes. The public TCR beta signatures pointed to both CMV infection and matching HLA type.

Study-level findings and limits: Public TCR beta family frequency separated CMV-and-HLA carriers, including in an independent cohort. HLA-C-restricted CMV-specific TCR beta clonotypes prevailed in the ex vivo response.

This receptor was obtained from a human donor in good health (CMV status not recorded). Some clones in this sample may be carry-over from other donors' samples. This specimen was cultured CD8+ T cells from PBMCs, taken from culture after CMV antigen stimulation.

In DNA, the CDR3 is TGTGCCAGCAGTTTTAACAAGAACTATGGCTACACCTTC. The encoded protein is CASSFNKNYGYTF. The rearrangement links TRBV27 to TRBJ1-2; D remains ambiguous. The germline CDR1 and CDR2 sequences are MNHEY and SMNVEV (reference sequence). V was cut by 3 bases and J by 2 bases, with 7 bases left in between. The CDR3 is made up of 13 amino acids.